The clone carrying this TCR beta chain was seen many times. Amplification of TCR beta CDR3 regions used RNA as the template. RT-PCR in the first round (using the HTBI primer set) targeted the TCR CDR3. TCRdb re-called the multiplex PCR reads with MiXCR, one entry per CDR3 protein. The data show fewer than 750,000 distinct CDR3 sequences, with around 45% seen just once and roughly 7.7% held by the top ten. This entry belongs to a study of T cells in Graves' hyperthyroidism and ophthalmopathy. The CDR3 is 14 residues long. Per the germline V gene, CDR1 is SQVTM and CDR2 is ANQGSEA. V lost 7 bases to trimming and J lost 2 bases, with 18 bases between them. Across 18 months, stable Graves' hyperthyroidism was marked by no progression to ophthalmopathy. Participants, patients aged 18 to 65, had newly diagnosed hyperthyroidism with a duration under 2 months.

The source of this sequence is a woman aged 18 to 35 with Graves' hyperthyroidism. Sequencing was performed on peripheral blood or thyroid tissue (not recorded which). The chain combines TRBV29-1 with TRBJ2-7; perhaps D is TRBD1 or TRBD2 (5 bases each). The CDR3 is CSARVGAVAYEQYF. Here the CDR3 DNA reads TGCAGCGCTCGAGTCGGGGCGGTAGCCTACGAGCAGTACTTC.